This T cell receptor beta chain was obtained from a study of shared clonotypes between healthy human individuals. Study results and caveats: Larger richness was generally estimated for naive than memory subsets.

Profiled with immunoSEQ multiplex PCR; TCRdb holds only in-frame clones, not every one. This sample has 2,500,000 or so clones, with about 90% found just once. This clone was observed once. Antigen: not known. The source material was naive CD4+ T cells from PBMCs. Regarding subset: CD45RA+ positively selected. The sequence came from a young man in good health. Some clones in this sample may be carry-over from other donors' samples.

The CDR3 nucleotides read TGTGCCAGCAGTTACTCGGCAAGGGGAGGGCCCTACGAGCAGTACTTC. It encodes CASSYSARGGPYEQYF. The chain is built from TRBV6-6 and TRBJ2-7; 7 bases map to TRBD2. CDR3 length: 16 residues. Germline CDR1 reads MNHNY; CDR2 reads SVGAGI (reference sequence). V was clipped by 0 bases and J by 2 bases; unmatched bases: 7.